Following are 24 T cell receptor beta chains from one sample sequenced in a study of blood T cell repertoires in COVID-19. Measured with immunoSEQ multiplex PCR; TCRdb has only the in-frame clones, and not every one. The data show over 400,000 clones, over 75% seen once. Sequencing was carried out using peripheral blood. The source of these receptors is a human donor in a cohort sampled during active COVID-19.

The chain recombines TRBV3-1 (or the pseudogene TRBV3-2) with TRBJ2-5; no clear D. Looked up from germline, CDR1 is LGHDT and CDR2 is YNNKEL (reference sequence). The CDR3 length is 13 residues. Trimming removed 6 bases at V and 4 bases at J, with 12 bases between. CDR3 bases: TGTGCCAGCAGACTAACTGGTCGAGAGACCCAGTACTTC. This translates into CASRLTGRETQYF.

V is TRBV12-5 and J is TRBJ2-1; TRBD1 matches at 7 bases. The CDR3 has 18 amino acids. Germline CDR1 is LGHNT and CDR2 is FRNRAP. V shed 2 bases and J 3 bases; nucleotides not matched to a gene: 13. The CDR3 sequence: CASGLSQGGLQLYNEQFF. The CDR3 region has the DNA TGTGCTAGTGGTTTGTCGCAAGGGGGCCTGCAGCTCTACAATGAGCAGTTCTTC.

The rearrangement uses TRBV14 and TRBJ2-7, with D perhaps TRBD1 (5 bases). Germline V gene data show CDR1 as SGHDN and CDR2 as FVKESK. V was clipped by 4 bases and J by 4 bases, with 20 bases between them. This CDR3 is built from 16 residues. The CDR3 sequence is CASSPIAGMALYEQYF. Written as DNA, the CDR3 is TGTGCCAGCAGCCCCATTGCAGGGATGGCCTTGTACGAGCAGTACTTC.

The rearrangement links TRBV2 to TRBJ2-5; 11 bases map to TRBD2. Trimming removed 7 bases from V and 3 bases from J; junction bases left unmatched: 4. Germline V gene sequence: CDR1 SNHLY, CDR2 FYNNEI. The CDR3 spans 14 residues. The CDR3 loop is CASNQLAGEETQYF. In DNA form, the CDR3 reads TGTGCCAGCAACCAACTAGCGGGGGAAGAGACCCAGTACTTC.

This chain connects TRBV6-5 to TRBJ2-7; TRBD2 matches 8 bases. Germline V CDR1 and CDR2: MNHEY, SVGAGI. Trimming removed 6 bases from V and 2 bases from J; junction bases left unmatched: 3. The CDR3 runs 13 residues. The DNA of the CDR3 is TGTGCCAGCAGGCTAGCGGGCCCCTACGAGCAGTACTTC. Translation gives CASRLAGPYEQYF.

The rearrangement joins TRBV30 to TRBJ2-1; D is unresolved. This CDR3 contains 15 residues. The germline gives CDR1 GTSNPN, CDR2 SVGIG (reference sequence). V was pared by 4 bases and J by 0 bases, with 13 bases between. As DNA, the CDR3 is TGTGCCTGGACGGGTGGTTCAAGCTCCTACAATGAGCAGTTCTTC. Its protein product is CAWTGGSSSYNEQFF. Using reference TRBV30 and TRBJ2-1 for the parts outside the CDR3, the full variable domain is SQTIHQWPATLVQPVGSPLSLECTVEGTSNPNLYWYRQAAGRGLQLLFYSVGIGQISSEVPQNLSASRPQDRQFILSSKKLLLSDSGFYLCAWTGGSSSYNEQFFGPGTRLTVL.

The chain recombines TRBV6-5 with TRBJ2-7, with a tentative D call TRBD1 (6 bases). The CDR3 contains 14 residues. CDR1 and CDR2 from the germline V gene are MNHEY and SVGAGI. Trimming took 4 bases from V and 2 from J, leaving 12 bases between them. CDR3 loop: CASSFDRRTYEQYF. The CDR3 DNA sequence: TGTGCCAGCAGTTTTGACAGGCGTACCTACGAGCAGTACTTC.

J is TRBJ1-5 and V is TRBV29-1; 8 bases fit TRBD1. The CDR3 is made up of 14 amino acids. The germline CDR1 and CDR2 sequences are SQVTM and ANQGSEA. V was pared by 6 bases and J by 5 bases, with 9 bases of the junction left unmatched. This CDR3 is CSVGRGRGDQPQHF. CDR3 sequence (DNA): TGCAGCGTCGGCAGGGGGCGCGGGGATCAGCCCCAGCATTTT.

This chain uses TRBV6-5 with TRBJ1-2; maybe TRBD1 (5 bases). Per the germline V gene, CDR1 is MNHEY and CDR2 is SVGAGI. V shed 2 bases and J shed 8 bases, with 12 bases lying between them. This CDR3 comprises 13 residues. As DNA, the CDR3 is TGTGCCAGCAGTTACGATGGGGGGGGAGGCTACACCTTC. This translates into CASSYDGGGGYTF.

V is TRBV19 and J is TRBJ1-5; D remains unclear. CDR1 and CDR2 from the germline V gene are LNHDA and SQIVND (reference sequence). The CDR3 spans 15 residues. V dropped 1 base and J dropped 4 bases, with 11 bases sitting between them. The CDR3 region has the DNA TGTGCCAGTAGTATAGTCGCAGGTCCGAATCAGCCCCAGCATTTT. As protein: CASSIVAGPNQPQHF.

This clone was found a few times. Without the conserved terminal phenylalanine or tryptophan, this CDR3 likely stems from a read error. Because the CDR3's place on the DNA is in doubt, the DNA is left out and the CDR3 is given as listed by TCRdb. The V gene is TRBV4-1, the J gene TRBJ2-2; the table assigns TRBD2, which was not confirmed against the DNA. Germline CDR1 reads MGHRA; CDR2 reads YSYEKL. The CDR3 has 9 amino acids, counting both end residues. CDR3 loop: CASRAPPVS.

The CDR3 here is CASSQDRHEQYF. The CDR3 DNA reads TGTGCCAGCAGCCAAGATCGTCACGAGCAGTACTTC. The rearrangement uses TRBV3-1 (or the pseudogene TRBV3-2) and TRBJ2-7, with D hard to call. Germline CDR1 reads LGHDT; CDR2 reads YNNKEL (reference sequence). V shed 0 bases and J shed 5 bases, with 5 bases lying between them. The CDR3 totals 12 residues.

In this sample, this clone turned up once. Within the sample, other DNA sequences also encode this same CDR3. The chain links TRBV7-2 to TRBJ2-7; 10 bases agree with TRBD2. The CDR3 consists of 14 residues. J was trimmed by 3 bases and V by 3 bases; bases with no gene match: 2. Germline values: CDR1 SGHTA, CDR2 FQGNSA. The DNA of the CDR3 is TGTGCCAGCAGCTTGGGGACTAGCGTCTACGAGCAGTACTTC. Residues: CASSLGTSVYEQYF.

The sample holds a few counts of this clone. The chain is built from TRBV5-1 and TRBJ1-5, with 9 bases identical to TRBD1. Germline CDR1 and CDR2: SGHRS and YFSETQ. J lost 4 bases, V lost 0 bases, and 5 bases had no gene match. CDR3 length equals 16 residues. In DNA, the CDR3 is TGCGCCAGCAGCTTGGAGGGACAGGGATCTAATCAGCCCCAGCATTTT. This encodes CASSLEGQGSNQPQHF. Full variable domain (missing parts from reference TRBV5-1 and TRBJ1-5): KAGVTQTPRYLIKTRGQQVTLSCSPISGHRSVSWYQQTPGQGLQFLFEYFSETQRNKGNFPGRFSGRQFSNSRSEMNVSTLELGDSALYLCASSLEGQGSNQPQHFGDGTRLSIL.

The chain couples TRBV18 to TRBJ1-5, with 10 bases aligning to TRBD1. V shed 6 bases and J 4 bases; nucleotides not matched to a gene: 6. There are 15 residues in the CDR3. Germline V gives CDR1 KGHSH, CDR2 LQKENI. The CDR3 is CASSLGTGVNQPQHF. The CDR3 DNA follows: TGTGCCAGCTCCCTAGGGACAGGGGTAAATCAGCCCCAGCATTTT.

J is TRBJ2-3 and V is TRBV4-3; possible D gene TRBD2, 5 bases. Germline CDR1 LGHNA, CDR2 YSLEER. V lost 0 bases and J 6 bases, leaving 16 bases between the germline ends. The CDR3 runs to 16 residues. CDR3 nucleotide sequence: TGCGCCAGCAGCCAAGAAGCTAGGAGGTATTGGGATACGCAGTATTTT. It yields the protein CASSQEARRYWDTQYF.

This CDR3 reads CASSPLLAGEGETQYF. The CDR3 DNA follows: TGTGCCAGCAGCCCCCTACTAGCGGGAGAGGGAGAGACCCAGTACTTC. The V and J genes are TRBV5-5 and TRBJ2-5; 11 bases align to TRBD2. Trimming took 4 bases from V and 4 from J; bases not matched to a gene: 9. Germline V CDR1 and CDR2: SGHKS, YYEKEE (reference sequence). This CDR3 has 16 residues. The whole variable domain, remainder taken from reference TRBV5-5 and TRBJ2-5, is DAGVTQSPTHLIKTRGQQVTLRCSPISGHKSVSWYQQVLGQGPQFIFQYYEKEERGRGNFPDRFSARQFPNYSSELNVNALLLGDSALYLCASSPLLAGEGETQYFGPGTRLLVL.

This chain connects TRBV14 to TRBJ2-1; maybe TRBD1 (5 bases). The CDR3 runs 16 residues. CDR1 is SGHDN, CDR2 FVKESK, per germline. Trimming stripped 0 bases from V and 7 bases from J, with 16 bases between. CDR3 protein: CASSQDMGLPRNEQFF. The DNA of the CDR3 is TGTGCCAGCAGCCAAGATATGGGGCTCCCAAGAAATGAGCAGTTCTTC.

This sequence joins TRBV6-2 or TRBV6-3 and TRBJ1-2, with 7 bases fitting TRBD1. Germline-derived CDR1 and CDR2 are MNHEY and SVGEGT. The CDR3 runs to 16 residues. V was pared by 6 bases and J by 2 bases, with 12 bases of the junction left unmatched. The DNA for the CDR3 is TGTGCCAGCAGCCCTGAGGGGGCGCGGTCGAACTATGGCTACACCTTC. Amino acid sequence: CASSPEGARSNYGYTF.

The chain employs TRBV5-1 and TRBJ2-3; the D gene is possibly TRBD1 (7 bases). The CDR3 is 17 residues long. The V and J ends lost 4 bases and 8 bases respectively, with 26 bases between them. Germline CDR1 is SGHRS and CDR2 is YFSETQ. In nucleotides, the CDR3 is TGCGCCAGCAGCCAGGGGGGACTGGACCCACCTTCCCGTACGCAGTATTTT. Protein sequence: CASSQGGLDPPSRTQYF.

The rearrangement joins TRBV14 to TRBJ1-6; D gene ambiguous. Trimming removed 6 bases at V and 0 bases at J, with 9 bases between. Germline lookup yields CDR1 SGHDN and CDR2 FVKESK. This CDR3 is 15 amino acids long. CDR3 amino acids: CASRRESSYNSPLHF. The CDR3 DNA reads TGTGCCAGCAGGCGAGAGAGCTCCTATAATTCACCCCTCCACTTT.

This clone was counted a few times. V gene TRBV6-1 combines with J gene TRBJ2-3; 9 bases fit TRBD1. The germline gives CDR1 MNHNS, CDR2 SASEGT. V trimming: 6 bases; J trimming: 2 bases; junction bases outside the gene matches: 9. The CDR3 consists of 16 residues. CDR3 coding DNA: TGTGCCAGCAGGGAACAGGGGGCGGATTTCACAGATACGCAGTATTTT. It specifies CASREQGADFTDTQYF.

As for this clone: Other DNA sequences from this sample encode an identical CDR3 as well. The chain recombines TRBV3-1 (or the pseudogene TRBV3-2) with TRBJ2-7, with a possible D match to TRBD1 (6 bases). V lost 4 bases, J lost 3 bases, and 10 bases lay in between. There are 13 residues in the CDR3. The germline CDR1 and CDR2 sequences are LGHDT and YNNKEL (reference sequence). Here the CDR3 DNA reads TGTGCCAGCAGCCGAACAGGGAACTACGAGCAGTACTTC. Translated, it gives CASSRTGNYEQYF.

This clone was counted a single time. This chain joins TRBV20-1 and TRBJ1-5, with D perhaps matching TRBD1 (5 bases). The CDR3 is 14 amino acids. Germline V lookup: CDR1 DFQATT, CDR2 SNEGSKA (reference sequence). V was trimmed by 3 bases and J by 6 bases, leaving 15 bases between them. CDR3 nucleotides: TGCAGTGCTAGTAGCGACAGCCAAAGTCAGCCCCAGCATTTT. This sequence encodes CSASSDSQSQPQHF.